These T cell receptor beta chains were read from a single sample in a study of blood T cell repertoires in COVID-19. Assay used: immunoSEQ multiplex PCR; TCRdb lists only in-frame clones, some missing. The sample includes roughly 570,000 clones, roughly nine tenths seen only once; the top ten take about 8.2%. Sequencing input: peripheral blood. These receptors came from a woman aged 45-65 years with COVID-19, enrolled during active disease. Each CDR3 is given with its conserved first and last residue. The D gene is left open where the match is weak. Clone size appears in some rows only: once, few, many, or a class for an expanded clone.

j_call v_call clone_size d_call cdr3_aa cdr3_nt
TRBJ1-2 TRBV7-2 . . CASSLGLNYGYTF TGTGCCAGCAGCTTAGGACTGAACTATGGCTACACCTTC
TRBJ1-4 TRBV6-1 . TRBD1 CASSEAGTGRREKLFF TGTGCCAGCAGTGAAGCCGGGACAGGCAGAAGGGAAAAACTGTTTTTT
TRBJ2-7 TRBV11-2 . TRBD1 CASSLGTGLTYEQYF TGTGCCAGCAGCCTAGGGACAGGCCTAACTTACGAGCAGTACTTC
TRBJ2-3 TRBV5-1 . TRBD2 CASSRTSGGAGGDTQYF TGCGCCAGCAGCCGGACTAGCGGGGGGGCCGGGGGAGATACGCAGTATTTT
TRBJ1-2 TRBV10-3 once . CAISELGSPYGYTF TGTGCCATCAGTGAGCTGGGCAGCCCCTATGGCTACACCTTC
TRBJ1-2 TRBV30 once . CAWSPRGWDYGYTF TGTGCCTGGAGTCCGAGGGGGTGGGACTATGGCTACACCTTC
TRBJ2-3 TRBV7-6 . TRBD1 CASSPGQGTDTQYF TGTGCCAGCAGCCCGGGACAGGGTACAGATACGCAGTATTTT
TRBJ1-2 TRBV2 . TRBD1 CASRSQGAEDGYTF TGTGCCAGCAGGTCCCAGGGGGCGGAAGACGGCTACACCTTC
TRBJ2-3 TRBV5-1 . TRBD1 CASSFTTGGESTQYF TGCGCCAGCAGCTTCACGACAGGGGGCGAGAGTACGCAGTATTTT
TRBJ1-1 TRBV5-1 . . CASSLPWTPQGKRMNTEAFF TGCGCCAGCAGCTTGCCTTGGACCCCCCAGGGGAAAAGGATGAACACTGAAGCTTTCTTT
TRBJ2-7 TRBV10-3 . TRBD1 CAISADRSYEQYF TGTGCCATCAGCGCGGACAGGTCCTACGAGCAGTACTTC
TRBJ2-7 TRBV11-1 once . CASSLGLSAYEQYF TGTGCCAGCAGCTTAGGTCTTTCCGCCTACGAGCAGTACTTC
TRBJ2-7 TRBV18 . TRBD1 CASSPEGWTGEQYF TGTGCCAGCTCACCAGAGGGGTGGACAGGCGAGCAGTACTTC
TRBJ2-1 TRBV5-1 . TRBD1 CASSLEGGQGVDEQFF TGCGCCAGCAGCTTGGAAGGGGGACAGGGAGTCGATGAGCAGTTCTTC
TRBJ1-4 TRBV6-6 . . CASSLSNSREKLFF TGTGCCAGCAGTTTGTCTAACAGCCGGGAAAAACTGTTTTTT
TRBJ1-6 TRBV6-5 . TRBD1 CAAGSGGYGNSPLHF TGTGCCGCAGGGTCAGGGGGCTATGGTAATTCACCCCTCCACTTT
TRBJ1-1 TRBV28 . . CASSIGGSLEAFF TGTGCCAGCAGTATAGGAGGGTCGTTGGAAGCTTTCTTT
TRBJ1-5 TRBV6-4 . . CASSDSPYSNQPQHF TGTGCCAGCAGTGACTCCCCTTATAGCAATCAGCCCCAGCATTTT
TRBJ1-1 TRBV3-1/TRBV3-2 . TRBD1 CASSHLGGQGTEAFF TGTGCCAGCAGCCATCTAGGGGGCCAGGGGACTGAAGCTTTCTTT
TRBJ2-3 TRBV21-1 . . CASSAPTGSTDTQYF TGTGCCAGCAGCGCCCCCACGGGGAGCACAGATACGCAGTATTTT
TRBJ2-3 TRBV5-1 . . CASRGVLGSDTQYF TGCGCCAGCAGGGGAGTTTTGGGGTCAGATACGCAGTATTTT
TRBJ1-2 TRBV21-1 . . CASSKGEGVGYGYTF TGTGCCAGCAGCAAAGGAGAGGGCGTGGGCTATGGCTACACCTTC
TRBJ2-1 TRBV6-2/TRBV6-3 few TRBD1 CASSNDRGSSEQFF TGTGCCAGCAGTAATGACAGGGGGTCAAGTGAGCAGTTCTTC
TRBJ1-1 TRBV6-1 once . CASSEALRGLRTEAFF TGTGCCAGCAGTGAAGCGCTGCGAGGGTTACGTACTGAAGCTTTCTTT
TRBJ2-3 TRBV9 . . CASTRGTTDTQYF TGTGCCAGCACCAGGGGAACCACAGATACGCAGTATTTT
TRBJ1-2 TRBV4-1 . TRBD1 CASSLTRQGLRYGYTF TGCGCCAGCAGCCTGACCCGACAGGGCCTTAGGTATGGCTACACCTTC
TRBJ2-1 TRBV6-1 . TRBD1 CASSEPGTGIDGQFF TGTGCCAGCAGTGAACCCGGGACAGGGATCGATGGGCAGTTCTTC
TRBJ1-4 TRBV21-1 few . CASSKVGGEAATTNEKLFF TGTGCCAGCAGCAAAGTAGGTGGGGAGGCAGCCACAACTAATGAAAAACTGTTTTTT
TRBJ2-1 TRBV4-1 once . CASSPGGGVYNEQFF TGCGCCAGCAGCCCCGGAGGGGGGGTCTACAATGAGCAGTTCTTC
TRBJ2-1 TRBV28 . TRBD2 CASSTLSGGNNEQFF TGTGCCAGCAGTACCCTTAGCGGGGGGAACAATGAGCAGTTCTTC
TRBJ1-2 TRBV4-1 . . CASSQVFGRRPRHTNYGYTF TGCGCCAGCAGCCAAGTCTTCGGGAGACGCCCACGACATACTAACTATGGCTACACCTTC
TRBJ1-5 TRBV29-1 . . CSVSTGSEQPQHF TGCAGCGTTTCTACAGGGTCGGAGCAGCCCCAGCATTTT
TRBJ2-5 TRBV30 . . CAWSGGGPQETQYF TGTGCCTGGAGTGGCGGGGGCCCCCAAGAGACCCAGTACTTC
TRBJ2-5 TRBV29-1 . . CSVDSGETQYF TGCAGCGTTGATTCCGGAGAGACCCAGTACTTC
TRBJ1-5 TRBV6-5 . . CAGRESSNQPQHF TGTGCCGGTAGGGAGAGCAGCAATCAGCCCCAGCATTTT
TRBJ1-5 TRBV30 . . CAWSVSLVDSSNQPQHF TGTGCCTGGAGTGTGTCCCTCGTGGACAGCAGCAATCAGCCCCAGCATTTT
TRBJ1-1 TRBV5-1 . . CASRAGRVVGTEAFF TGCGCCAGCAGAGCGGGACGGGTGGTAGGCACTGAAGCTTTCTTT
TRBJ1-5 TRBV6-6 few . CASRTRQVNGNQPQHF TGTGCCAGCAGGACGCGACAGGTGAATGGCAATCAGCCCCAGCATTTT
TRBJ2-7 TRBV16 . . CASSQGDSEQYF TGTGCCAGCAGCCAGGGGGACTCGGAGCAGTACTTC
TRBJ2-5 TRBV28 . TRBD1 CAMADREEETQYF TGTGCCATGGCGGACAGGGAGGAAGAGACCCAGTACTTC
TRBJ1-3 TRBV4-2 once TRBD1 CASSQANRGASSGNTIYF TGTGCCAGCAGCCAAGCCAACAGGGGCGCAAGCTCTGGAAACACCATATATTTT
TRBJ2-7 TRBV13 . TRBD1 CASSSPGQVNSSYEQYF TGTGCCAGCAGCAGCCCGGGACAGGTAAATTCCTCCTACGAGCAGTACTTC
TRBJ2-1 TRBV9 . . CASSVDALSSYNEQFF TGTGCCAGCAGCGTAGACGCGCTTAGCTCCTACAATGAGCAGTTCTTC
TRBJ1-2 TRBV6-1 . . CASSEQSTGHGYTF TGTGCCAGCAGTGAACAGTCGACAGGACATGGCTACACCTTC
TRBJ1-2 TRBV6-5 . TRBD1 CASSVQGVVNYGYTF TGTGCCAGCAGCGTACAGGGGGTGGTTAACTATGGCTACACCTTC